These 29 T cell receptor beta chains were all obtained from the same sample, sequenced in a study of T cell repertoires in cytomegalovirus infection (dated by TCRdb to between 2018 and 2020). For these TCRs, the target antigens are not known. Reads for this sample came from an Illumina HiSeq 1500. TCRdb passed the public sequencing reads through fastp at Q25 and MiXCR, retaining productive beta sequences. When rows share a CDR3 protein, they turn into one entry using the most common DNA and genes. Across this sample there are about 900,000 distinct CDR3 sequences, with approximately 31% seen only once. The ten most abundant clones make up around 15% of the sample. The treatment or condition tag for this specimen amounts to: in vitro stimulation with specific CMV peptide epitopes to enrich CMV-specific T cells. This material consisted of cultured CD8+ T cells from PBMCs, taken from culture after CMV antigen stimulation. All receptors derive from a human donor in good health (CMV status not recorded). Some clones in this sample may be carry-over from other donors' samples.

This clonotype has more than one count but fewer than ten. This chain connects TRBV5-5 to TRBJ2-1, with a tentative D call TRBD1 (5 bases). V was trimmed by 2 bases and J by 4 bases, leaving 13 bases between them. Germline CDR1 and CDR2: SGHKS and YYEKEE (reference sequence). The CDR3 runs to 15 residues. CDR3 in DNA: TGTGCCAGCAGCTTCCATAGGGGTGGTTACAATGAGCAGTTCTTC. Protein product: CASSFHRGGYNEQFF.

The V call is TRBV6-2 or TRBV6-3, the J call TRBJ2-7; D call uncertain. The CDR3 extends over 15 amino acids. Trimming stripped 6 bases from V and 5 bases from J, with 20 bases between. Germline V gene lookup returns CDR1 MNHEY and CDR2 SVGEGT. The CDR3 protein is CASSYLDSVYDEQYV. CDR3 bases: TGTGCCAGCAGCTACCTCGACTCAGTTTATGACGAGCAGTACGTC.

The J gene is TRBJ1-1, the V gene TRBV5-6; 9 nucleotides align to TRBD1. The CDR3 length is 12 residues. The germline V gene encodes CDR1 SGHDT and CDR2 YYEEEE. Trimming at V came to 4 bases and at J to 11 bases, leaving 6 bases not matched to a gene. CDR3: CASSPGTGSAFF. The CDR3, as DNA: TGTGCCAGCAGCCCCGGGACAGGGTCGGCTTTCTTT.

Only a few counts were recorded for this clonotype. The chain joins TRBV6-5 to TRBJ2-7; D gene uncertain. From germline, CDR1 is MNHEY and CDR2 SVGAGI. V was clipped by 6 bases and J by 1 base, with 19 bases between them. The CDR3 has 16 amino acids. CDR3 nucleotide sequence: TGTGCCAGCAGCCTAGTCAGCCCGAAATGGTCCTACGAGCAGTACTTC. It specifies CASSLVSPKWSYEQYF.

The V call is TRBV2, the J call TRBJ2-5; tentatively, D is TRBD1 or TRBD2 (5 bases each). Germline lookup yields CDR1 SNHLY and CDR2 FYNNEI. Trimming pared 0 bases from V and 9 bases from J, leaving 20 bases between. CDR3 length: 16 residues. The CDR3 nucleotides are TGTGCCAGCAGTGAAGCGCTTCGGGGCTACTCAGCGGCCCAGTACTTC. Residues: CASSEALRGYSAAQYF.

This clonotype was seen more than once but under ten times. V gene TRBV10-2 combines with J gene TRBJ2-1; TRBD2 might be the D (5 bases). Deletions cut 7 bases from V and 1 base from J, with 11 bases between. Germline CDR1 and CDR2: WSHSY and SAAADI. The CDR3 has 14 residues. CDR3 in amino acids: CASTLRVSYNEQFF. The CDR3 DNA sequence: TGCGCCAGCACACTGAGGGTATCCTACAATGAGCAGTTCTTC.

This chain joins TRBV10-3 and TRBJ2-7; D might be TRBD1 or TRBD2, each matching 5 bases. The germline V gene encodes CDR1 ENHRY and CDR2 SYGVKD. With 2 bases removed from V and 2 bases from J, the gap between germline ends came to 16 bases. CDR3 size: 16 residues. The CDR3 sequence is CAISEGGQDGPYEQYF. The CDR3 DNA reads TGTGCCATCAGTGAGGGGGGTCAAGACGGGCCCTACGAGCAGTACTTC.

This clonotype has a handful of counts. The chain carries TRBV4-1 and TRBJ2-2; TRBD2 matches at 8 bases. CDR3 length: 17 amino acids. The germline CDR1 and CDR2 sequences are MGHRA and YSYEKL. V shed 6 bases and J 0 bases; nucleotides not matched to a gene: 9. This CDR3 is CASRGESRGANTGELFF. The CDR3 bases are TGCGCCAGCAGGGGGGAGTCGCGGGGGGCGAACACCGGGGAGCTGTTTTTT.

This clonotype was detected only a few times. The V call is TRBV29-1, the J call TRBJ1-1; D might be TRBD1 (5 bases). V was pared by 6 bases and J by 4 bases, with 12 bases between. The CDR3 spans 12 residues. Germline values: CDR1 SQVTM, CDR2 ANQGSEA. The CDR3 nucleotides read TGCAGCGTCCCCTGGGGGTCCACTGAAGCTTTCTTT. Protein: CSVPWGSTEAFF.

This chain links TRBV13 with TRBJ2-7; 9 nucleotides align to TRBD1. With V trimmed by 3 bases and J by 5 bases, 14 bases remained unmatched. CDR1 and CDR2 (germline): PRHDT, FYEKMQ (reference sequence). The CDR3 is made up of 17 amino acids. CDR3 sequence (DNA): TGTGCCAGCAGCTTTGACCCTCCGGGACAGGGTATGCACGAGCAGTACTTC. Translated, it gives CASSFDPPGQGMHEQYF. The whole variable domain, remainder taken from reference TRBV13 and TRBJ2-7, is AAGVIQSPRHLIKEKRETATLKCYPIPRHDTVYWYQQGPGQDPQFLISFYEKMQSDKGSIPDRFSAQQFSDYHSELNMSSLELGDSALYFCASSFDPPGQGMHEQYFGPGTRLTVT.

V and J are TRBV5-1 and TRBJ1-1; D remains unclear. This CDR3 has 15 amino acids. Germline CDR1 is SGHRS and CDR2 is YFSETQ. The V gene lost 4 bases and the J gene lost 1 base, with 14 bases spanning the gap. CDR3 sequence: CASSLGSSGNTEAFF. The CDR3 DNA is TGCGCCAGCAGCCTGGGCTCCTCCGGGAACACTGAAGCTTTCTTT. The whole variable domain, remainder taken from reference TRBV5-1 and TRBJ1-1, is KAGVTQTPRYLIKTRGQQVTLSCSPISGHRSVSWYQQTPGQGLQFLFEYFSETQRNKGNFPGRFSGRQFSNSRSEMNVSTLELGDSALYLCASSLGSSGNTEAFFGQGTRLTVV.

This clonotype showed up just a few times. The chain uses TRBV19 and TRBJ2-7, with D possibly being TRBD1 (6 bases). The CDR3 loop spans 13 amino acids. V was clipped by 1 base and J by 6 bases, with 10 bases between them. The V gene's germline CDR1 is LNHDA and CDR2 SQIVND (reference sequence). The CDR3 DNA reads TGTGCCAGTAGTATAGGGCAGGGGAGCGAGCAGTACTTC. It yields the protein CASSIGQGSEQYF.

This clonotype was seen a handful of times. The chain couples TRBV6-1 to TRBJ1-1; TRBD1 aligns across 8 bases. There are 16 residues in the CDR3. Germline CDR1 MNHNS, CDR2 SASEGT. V shed 2 bases, J shed 7 bases, and the junction held 12 bases outside the gene matches. The CDR3: CASSEPAGGRALEAFF. In nucleotides, the CDR3 is TGTGCCAGCAGTGAACCCGCAGGGGGCCGGGCTCTTGAAGCTTTCTTT.

This clonotype has a count of ten or more. The chain employs TRBV7-6 and TRBJ2-7, with 11 bases aligning to TRBD1. The CDR3 length is 16 residues. The germline V gene encodes CDR1 SGHVS and CDR2 FNYEAQ. Trimming took 4 bases from V and 2 from J; bases not matched to a gene: 7. CDR3 amino acids: CASSYGTGGTTYEQYF. In DNA form, the CDR3 reads TGTGCCAGCAGCTATGGGACAGGGGGGACAACCTACGAGCAGTACTTC.

The chain uses TRBV6-5 and TRBJ1-6; 11 bases align to TRBD1. Losses at the gene ends were 4 bases for V and 9 bases for J; bases not matched to a gene: 5. Germline V gene sequence: CDR1 MNHEY, CDR2 SVGAGI. This CDR3 spans 15 amino acids. In DNA form, the CDR3 reads TGTGCCAGCAGTTCCCTCGGACAGGGGGCTTCACCCCTCCACTTT. Its protein is CASSSLGQGASPLHF.

The chain uses TRBV24-1 and TRBJ1-2; D is perhaps TRBD1 (6 bases). Looked up from germline, CDR1 is KGHDR and CDR2 is SFDVKD. This CDR3 has 12 amino acids. Trimming took 4 bases from V and 5 from J, leaving 7 bases between them. CDR3 DNA sequence: TGTGCCACCAGTGACAGGGGATATGGCTACACCTTC. Translated: CATSDRGYGYTF.

The chain combines TRBV7-3 with TRBJ2-6, with D perhaps matching TRBD1 (6 bases). Germline V gives CDR1 SGHTA, CDR2 FQGTGA. The CDR3 loop spans 18 amino acids. Trimming shortened V by 1 base and J by 0 bases, and 13 bases separated the two germline ends. The CDR3 loop is CASSLRGPRFSGANVLTF. In DNA form, the CDR3 reads TGTGCCAGCAGCTTAAGGGGGCCGAGATTCTCTGGGGCCAACGTCCTGACTTTC. The variable domain in full, completed from reference TRBV7-3 and TRBJ2-6, reads GAGVSQTPSNKVTEKGKYVELRCDPISGHTALYWYRQSLGQGPEFLIYFQGTGAADDSGLPNDRFFAVRPEGSVSTLKIQRTERGDSAVYLCASSLRGPRFSGANVLTFGAGSRLTVL.

The chain employs TRBV5-1 and TRBJ1-1; the D gene is possibly TRBD1 (6 bases). The CDR3 is made up of 15 amino acids. V lost 0 bases and J 5 bases, leaving 14 bases between the germline ends. CDR1 and CDR2 from the germline V gene are SGHRS and YFSETQ. The chain's CDR3 is CASSLGTASMTEAFF. CDR3 bases: TGCGCCAGCAGCTTGGGGACAGCGTCAATGACTGAAGCTTTCTTT.

The V call is TRBV9, the J call TRBJ2-5; D uncertain. This CDR3 comprises 15 residues. V was clipped by 0 bases and J by 0 bases, with 9 bases between them. Germline V gives CDR1 SGDLS, CDR2 YYNGEE. The CDR3 bases are TGTGCCAGCAGCGTAGGAACAGCGTACCAAGAGACCCAGTACTTC. Its translation: CASSVGTAYQETQYF.

This clonotype was picked up a small number of times. The rearrangement links TRBV15 to TRBJ1-2; 10 bases line up with TRBD1. The CDR3 length is 15 residues. CDR1 LNHNV and CDR2 YYDKDF come from the germline V gene (reference sequence). J gave up 7 bases and V 0 bases, and 5 bases lay outside the gene matches. CDR3 amino acids: CATSRDLGQGSGYTF. CDR3 DNA sequence: TGTGCCACCAGCAGAGATCTGGGACAGGGGAGTGGCTACACCTTC.

The chain recombines TRBV7-6 with TRBJ2-2; D is possibly TRBD2 (5 bases). Germline-derived CDR1 and CDR2 are SGHVS and FNYEAQ. This CDR3 contains 14 residues. Trimming shortened V by 2 bases and J by 5 bases, and 9 bases separated the two germline ends. The CDR3 sequence: CASSLFGKTGELFF. For the CDR3, the DNA is TGTGCCAGCAGCTTATTCGGGAAGACCGGGGAGCTGTTTTTT.

This clonotype was recorded at least ten times. DNA for the CDR3: TGTGCCAGCAGCTTAGTAGCCGGGAACACCGGGGAGCTGTTTTTT. Its protein is CASSLVAGNTGELFF. This rearrangement joins TRBV7-2 to TRBJ2-2; no reliable D call. This CDR3 region has 15 residues. Looked up from germline, CDR1 is SGHTA and CDR2 is FQGNSA. V gave up 1 base and J gave up 1 base, with 7 bases separating them.

The genes are TRBV19 and TRBJ1-5; 8 bases map to TRBD1. The ends lost 7 bases at V and 4 bases at J; junction bases unmatched: 6. The CDR3 length is 14 residues. Germline V gene lookup returns CDR1 LNHDA and CDR2 SQIVND (reference sequence). The CDR3, as DNA: TGTGCCAGTAATGGACAGGGAAAAAATCAGCCCCAGCATTTT. Its translation: CASNGQGKNQPQHF.

The chain links TRBV27 to TRBJ2-7; the D is unclear. Germline V gives CDR1 MNHEY, CDR2 SMNVEV (reference sequence). The CDR3 has 13 amino acids. Trimming removed 10 bases at V and 1 base at J, with 14 bases between. As DNA, the CDR3 is TGTGCCACCAGATCCCAGGAGTCCTACGAGCAGTACTTC. Protein product: CATRSQESYEQYF.

The rearrangement links TRBV7-4 to TRBJ1-1; D is unclear. The CDR3 has 13 residues. V gave up 8 bases and J gave up 1 base, with 11 bases separating them. The germline V gene has CDR1 SGHVT and CDR2 SQSDAQ. The CDR3: CASGPAGNTEAFF. CDR3 DNA sequence: TGTGCCAGCGGCCCGGCCGGGAACACTGAAGCTTTCTTT.

Of note for this clonotype: The final CDR3 position lacks the conserved phenylalanine or tryptophan, pointing to a likely read error. J is TRBJ2-3 and V is TRBV7-6, with 7 bases aligning to TRBD2. Unmatched junction bases numbered 10, after V lost 5 bases and J lost 2 bases. This CDR3 is 16 amino acids long. CDR1 and CDR2 (germline): SGHVS, FNYEAQ. The CDR3 protein is CASSPKGGSPTDTQYL. DNA for the CDR3: TGTGCCAGCAGCCCCAAGGGAGGGTCCCCCACAGATACGCAGTATTTG.

This clonotype has at least ten counts. The CDR3 reads CASSIGGTGYAGANVLTF. The CDR3 nucleotides read TGTGCCAGTAGTATTGGTGGGACAGGGTATGCTGGGGCCAACGTCCTGACTTTC. The rearrangement links TRBV19 to TRBJ2-6; 9 positions match TRBD1. The V gene's germline CDR1 is LNHDA and CDR2 SQIVND (reference sequence). J was trimmed by 2 bases and V by 3 bases; bases with no gene match: 8. CDR3 length: 18 residues.

This clonotype was seen a single time. V usage is TRBV6-4 and J usage is TRBJ1-2; possible D gene TRBD1, 6 bases. This CDR3 is built from 13 residues. Trimming cost V 4 bases and J 2 bases, with 8 bases left between them. From germline, CDR1 is MRHNA and CDR2 SNTAGT. For the CDR3, the DNA is TGTGCCAGCAGTGTGGACAGAAACTATGGCTACACCTTC. It yields the protein CASSVDRNYGYTF.

This clonotype was detected a few times. V is TRBV5-5 and J is TRBJ2-2, with 8 bases lining up with TRBD1. Per germline, CDR1 SGHKS and CDR2 YYEKEE (reference sequence). The V segment lost 4 bases and the J segment 8 bases; nucleotides outside the gene matches: 19. The CDR3 spans 18 residues. CDR3 amino acids: CASSLASFDRGKGGELFF. The CDR3 bases are TGTGCCAGCAGCCTGGCGTCCTTTGACAGGGGAAAGGGAGGGGAGCTGTTTTTT.